Each of the 17 T cell receptor beta chains below was sequenced from the same sample in a study of cytomegalovirus exposure and HLA in healthy donors. PCR was performed using 60 Vbeta and 13 Jbeta primers. Here immunoSEQ multiplex PCR was the method, and the copy in TCRdb shows in-frame clones only, minus some. The data show around 100,000 clones, around 75% seen once. Sequences were obtained from PBMCs. These receptor sequences come from a man between 50 and 59 years old in good health and CMV-seronegative.

For this clone: The conserved phenylalanine or tryptophan is not found at the CDR3 terminus, so this likely reflects a read error. V usage is TRBV27 and J usage is TRBJ1-6; D not resolved. The CDR3 spans 13 residues. Per the germline V gene, CDR1 is MNHEY and CDR2 is SMNVEV (reference sequence). V was pared by 6 bases and J by 6 bases, with 9 bases between. The CDR3, as DNA: TGTGCCAGCAGCCGACTGACTAATTCACCCCTCCACCTT. The encoded protein is CASSRLTNSPLHL.

The J gene is TRBJ1-6, the V gene TRBV10-2; D remains unclear. V lost 1 base and J lost 10, with 11 bases in between. This CDR3 is built from 14 residues. Germline V CDR1 and CDR2: WSHSY, SAAADI. The CDR3 DNA follows: TGCGCCAGCAGTGAGTTCGCAGGCGAATCACCCCTCCACTTT. Protein product: CASSEFAGESPLHF.

The V and J genes are TRBV6-1 and TRBJ1-1; D call uncertain. The V end lost 6 bases, the J end lost 0 bases, and 14 bases lay between the germline ends. CDR1 MNHNS and CDR2 SASEGT come from the germline V gene. The length of the CDR3 is 15 residues. This CDR3 reads CASSLKRQMNTEAFF. Here the CDR3 DNA reads TGTGCCAGCAGCCTCAAGAGGCAGATGAACACTGAAGCTTTCTTT.

This clone has only one observation. This chain links TRBV28 with TRBJ1-6; perhaps TRBD1 as D (6 bases). The germline gives CDR1 MDHEN, CDR2 SYDVKM. Trimming stripped 6 bases from V and 0 bases from J, with 12 bases between. This CDR3 has 16 residues. CDR3 coding DNA: TGTGCCAGCAGCCGCAGGGGAAGCTCCTATAATTCACCCCTCCACTTT. Translated: CASSRRGSSYNSPLHF.

The rearrangement uses TRBV11-2 and TRBJ2-5, with TRBD1 identical over 9 bases. The DNA end is more similar to TRBJ2-7, so the J call may be wrong. Germline-derived CDR1 and CDR2 are SGHAT and FQNNGV. CDR3 length: 16 amino acids. This CDR3 reads CASSLEYRGRSYEQYF. In nucleotides, the CDR3 is TGTGCCAGCAGCTTAGAGTACAGGGGGCGGTCCTACGAGCAGTACTTC.

CDR3 sequence (DNA): TGTGCCAGTGGGGAGAGGGCCTCCCATGAGCAGTTCTTC. This codes for CASGERASHEQFF. The V and J genes are TRBV6-6 and TRBJ2-1, with a tentative D call TRBD2 (5 bases). Germline CDR1 reads MNHNY; CDR2 reads SVGAGI (reference sequence). Trimming took off 9 bases at V and 8 bases at J, with 17 bases between the two ends. This CDR3 region has 13 residues.

This sequence joins TRBV10-3 and TRBJ1-1, with TRBD1 matching over 7 bases. The CDR3 totals 16 residues. V shed 0 bases, J shed 1 base, and the junction held 5 bases outside the gene matches. Germline CDR1 and CDR2: ENHRY and SYGVKD. The CDR3: CAISESQTGANTEAFF. As DNA, the CDR3 is TGTGCCATCAGTGAGTCTCAAACAGGGGCGAACACTGAAGCTTTCTTT.

This chain connects TRBV5-6 to TRBJ2-7; 9 bases are shared with TRBD1. Germline V gene lookup returns CDR1 SGHDT and CDR2 YYEEEE. With 2 bases clipped from V and 4 bases from J, the junction kept 10 bases outside the gene matches. There are 16 residues in the CDR3. The CDR3 reads CASSLGQGSFAYEQYF. The CDR3 DNA sequence: TGTGCCAGCAGCTTAGGACAGGGGTCCTTTGCATACGAGCAGTACTTC.

The chain joins TRBV28 to TRBJ1-2, with a tentative D call TRBD1 (5 bases). CDR1 and CDR2 from the germline V gene are MDHEN and SYDVKM. There are 15 residues in the CDR3. V was trimmed by 6 bases and J by 4 bases, leaving 18 bases between them. This chain's CDR3 is CASRDDDLQGYGYTF. CDR3 DNA sequence: TGTGCCAGCAGAGATGATGATCTCCAGGGCTATGGCTACACCTTC.

The chain employs TRBV19 and TRBJ2-2, with 8 bases identical to TRBD1. There are 14 residues in the CDR3. V shed 6 bases, J shed 3 bases, and the junction held 3 bases outside the gene matches. Germline V CDR1 and CDR2: LNHDA, SQIVND (reference sequence). Written as DNA, the CDR3 is TGTGCCAGTAGGGACAGGGCGGACACCGGGGAGCTGTTTTTT. This codes for CASRDRADTGELFF.

The chain carries TRBV5-1 and TRBJ2-3; 8 bases agree with TRBD1. The CDR3 extends over 15 amino acids. With 6 bases clipped from V and 6 bases from J, the junction kept 12 bases outside the gene matches. CDR1 is SGHRS and CDR2 is YFSETQ in the germline V gene. The CDR3 DNA is TGCGCCAGCAAACTTCTCGACAGGGGCTTGGATACGCAGTATTTT. This gives the protein CASKLLDRGLDTQYF.

The chain has TRBV6-6 and TRBJ2-7, with TRBD1 identical over 8 bases. V lost 1 base to trimming and J lost 9 bases; unmatched junction nucleotides: 8. Germline V gene sequence: CDR1 MNHNY, CDR2 SVGAGI (reference sequence). The CDR3 length is 14 residues. The CDR3 loop is CASSYLDRDPGQYF. The DNA for the CDR3 is TGTGCCAGCAGTTACTTGGACAGGGATCCCGGGCAGTACTTC.

V gene TRBV19 combines with J gene TRBJ2-3, with D possibly being TRBD1 (5 bases). Trimming left V 3 bases short and J 6 bases short, with 13 bases between. Germline V gene data show CDR1 as LNHDA and CDR2 as SQIVND (reference sequence). The CDR3 sequence is 14 residues long. The CDR3 bases are TGTGCCAGTAGTATTGGGGCGGCCGGCGATACGCAGTATTTT. This translates into CASSIGAAGDTQYF.

This clone was picked up a small number of times. DNA for the CDR3: TGCGCCAGCAGCCGGAGCTGGGGCCTAGCGGGCTTCTCCTACGAGCAGTACTTC. It specifies CASSRSWGLAGFSYEQYF. The V gene is TRBV4-1, the J gene TRBJ2-7, with 8 bases aligning to TRBD2. Germline values: CDR1 MGHRA, CDR2 YSYEKL. The CDR3 covers 18 residues. J lost 0 bases, V lost 4 bases, and 14 bases had no gene match.

The rearrangement links TRBV2 to TRBJ2-1; D unclear. Germline V gene lookup returns CDR1 SNHLY and CDR2 FYNNEI. V was shortened by 7 bases and J by 0 bases, with 16 bases between the two germline ends. The CDR3 consists of 16 residues. The CDR3 region has the DNA TGTGCCAGCACCCTTGCCGAGGTCAGCTCCTACAATGAGCAGTTCTTC. It codes for CASTLAEVSSYNEQFF.

V and J are TRBV4-1 and TRBJ2-1; the D gene is possibly TRBD2 (6 bases). CDR3 length equals 15 residues. In germline, CDR1 is MGHRA, CDR2 YSYEKL. V was cut by 3 bases and J by 7 bases, with 16 bases left in between. The CDR3 DNA reads TGCGCCAGCAGCCAGACTAGTTTTACCCTAAATGAGCAGTTCTTC. This translates into CASSQTSFTLNEQFF.

This clone was counted between two and nine times. The rearrangement links TRBV13 to TRBJ1-3; possible D gene TRBD1, 5 bases. Germline CDR1 is PRHDT and CDR2 is FYEKMQ (reference sequence). There are 14 residues in the CDR3. V gave up 3 bases and J gave up 6 bases, with 12 bases separating them. The CDR3 reads CASSFRALTNTIYF. The CDR3, as DNA: TGTGCCAGCAGCTTCAGGGCCCTAACAAACACCATATATTTT.